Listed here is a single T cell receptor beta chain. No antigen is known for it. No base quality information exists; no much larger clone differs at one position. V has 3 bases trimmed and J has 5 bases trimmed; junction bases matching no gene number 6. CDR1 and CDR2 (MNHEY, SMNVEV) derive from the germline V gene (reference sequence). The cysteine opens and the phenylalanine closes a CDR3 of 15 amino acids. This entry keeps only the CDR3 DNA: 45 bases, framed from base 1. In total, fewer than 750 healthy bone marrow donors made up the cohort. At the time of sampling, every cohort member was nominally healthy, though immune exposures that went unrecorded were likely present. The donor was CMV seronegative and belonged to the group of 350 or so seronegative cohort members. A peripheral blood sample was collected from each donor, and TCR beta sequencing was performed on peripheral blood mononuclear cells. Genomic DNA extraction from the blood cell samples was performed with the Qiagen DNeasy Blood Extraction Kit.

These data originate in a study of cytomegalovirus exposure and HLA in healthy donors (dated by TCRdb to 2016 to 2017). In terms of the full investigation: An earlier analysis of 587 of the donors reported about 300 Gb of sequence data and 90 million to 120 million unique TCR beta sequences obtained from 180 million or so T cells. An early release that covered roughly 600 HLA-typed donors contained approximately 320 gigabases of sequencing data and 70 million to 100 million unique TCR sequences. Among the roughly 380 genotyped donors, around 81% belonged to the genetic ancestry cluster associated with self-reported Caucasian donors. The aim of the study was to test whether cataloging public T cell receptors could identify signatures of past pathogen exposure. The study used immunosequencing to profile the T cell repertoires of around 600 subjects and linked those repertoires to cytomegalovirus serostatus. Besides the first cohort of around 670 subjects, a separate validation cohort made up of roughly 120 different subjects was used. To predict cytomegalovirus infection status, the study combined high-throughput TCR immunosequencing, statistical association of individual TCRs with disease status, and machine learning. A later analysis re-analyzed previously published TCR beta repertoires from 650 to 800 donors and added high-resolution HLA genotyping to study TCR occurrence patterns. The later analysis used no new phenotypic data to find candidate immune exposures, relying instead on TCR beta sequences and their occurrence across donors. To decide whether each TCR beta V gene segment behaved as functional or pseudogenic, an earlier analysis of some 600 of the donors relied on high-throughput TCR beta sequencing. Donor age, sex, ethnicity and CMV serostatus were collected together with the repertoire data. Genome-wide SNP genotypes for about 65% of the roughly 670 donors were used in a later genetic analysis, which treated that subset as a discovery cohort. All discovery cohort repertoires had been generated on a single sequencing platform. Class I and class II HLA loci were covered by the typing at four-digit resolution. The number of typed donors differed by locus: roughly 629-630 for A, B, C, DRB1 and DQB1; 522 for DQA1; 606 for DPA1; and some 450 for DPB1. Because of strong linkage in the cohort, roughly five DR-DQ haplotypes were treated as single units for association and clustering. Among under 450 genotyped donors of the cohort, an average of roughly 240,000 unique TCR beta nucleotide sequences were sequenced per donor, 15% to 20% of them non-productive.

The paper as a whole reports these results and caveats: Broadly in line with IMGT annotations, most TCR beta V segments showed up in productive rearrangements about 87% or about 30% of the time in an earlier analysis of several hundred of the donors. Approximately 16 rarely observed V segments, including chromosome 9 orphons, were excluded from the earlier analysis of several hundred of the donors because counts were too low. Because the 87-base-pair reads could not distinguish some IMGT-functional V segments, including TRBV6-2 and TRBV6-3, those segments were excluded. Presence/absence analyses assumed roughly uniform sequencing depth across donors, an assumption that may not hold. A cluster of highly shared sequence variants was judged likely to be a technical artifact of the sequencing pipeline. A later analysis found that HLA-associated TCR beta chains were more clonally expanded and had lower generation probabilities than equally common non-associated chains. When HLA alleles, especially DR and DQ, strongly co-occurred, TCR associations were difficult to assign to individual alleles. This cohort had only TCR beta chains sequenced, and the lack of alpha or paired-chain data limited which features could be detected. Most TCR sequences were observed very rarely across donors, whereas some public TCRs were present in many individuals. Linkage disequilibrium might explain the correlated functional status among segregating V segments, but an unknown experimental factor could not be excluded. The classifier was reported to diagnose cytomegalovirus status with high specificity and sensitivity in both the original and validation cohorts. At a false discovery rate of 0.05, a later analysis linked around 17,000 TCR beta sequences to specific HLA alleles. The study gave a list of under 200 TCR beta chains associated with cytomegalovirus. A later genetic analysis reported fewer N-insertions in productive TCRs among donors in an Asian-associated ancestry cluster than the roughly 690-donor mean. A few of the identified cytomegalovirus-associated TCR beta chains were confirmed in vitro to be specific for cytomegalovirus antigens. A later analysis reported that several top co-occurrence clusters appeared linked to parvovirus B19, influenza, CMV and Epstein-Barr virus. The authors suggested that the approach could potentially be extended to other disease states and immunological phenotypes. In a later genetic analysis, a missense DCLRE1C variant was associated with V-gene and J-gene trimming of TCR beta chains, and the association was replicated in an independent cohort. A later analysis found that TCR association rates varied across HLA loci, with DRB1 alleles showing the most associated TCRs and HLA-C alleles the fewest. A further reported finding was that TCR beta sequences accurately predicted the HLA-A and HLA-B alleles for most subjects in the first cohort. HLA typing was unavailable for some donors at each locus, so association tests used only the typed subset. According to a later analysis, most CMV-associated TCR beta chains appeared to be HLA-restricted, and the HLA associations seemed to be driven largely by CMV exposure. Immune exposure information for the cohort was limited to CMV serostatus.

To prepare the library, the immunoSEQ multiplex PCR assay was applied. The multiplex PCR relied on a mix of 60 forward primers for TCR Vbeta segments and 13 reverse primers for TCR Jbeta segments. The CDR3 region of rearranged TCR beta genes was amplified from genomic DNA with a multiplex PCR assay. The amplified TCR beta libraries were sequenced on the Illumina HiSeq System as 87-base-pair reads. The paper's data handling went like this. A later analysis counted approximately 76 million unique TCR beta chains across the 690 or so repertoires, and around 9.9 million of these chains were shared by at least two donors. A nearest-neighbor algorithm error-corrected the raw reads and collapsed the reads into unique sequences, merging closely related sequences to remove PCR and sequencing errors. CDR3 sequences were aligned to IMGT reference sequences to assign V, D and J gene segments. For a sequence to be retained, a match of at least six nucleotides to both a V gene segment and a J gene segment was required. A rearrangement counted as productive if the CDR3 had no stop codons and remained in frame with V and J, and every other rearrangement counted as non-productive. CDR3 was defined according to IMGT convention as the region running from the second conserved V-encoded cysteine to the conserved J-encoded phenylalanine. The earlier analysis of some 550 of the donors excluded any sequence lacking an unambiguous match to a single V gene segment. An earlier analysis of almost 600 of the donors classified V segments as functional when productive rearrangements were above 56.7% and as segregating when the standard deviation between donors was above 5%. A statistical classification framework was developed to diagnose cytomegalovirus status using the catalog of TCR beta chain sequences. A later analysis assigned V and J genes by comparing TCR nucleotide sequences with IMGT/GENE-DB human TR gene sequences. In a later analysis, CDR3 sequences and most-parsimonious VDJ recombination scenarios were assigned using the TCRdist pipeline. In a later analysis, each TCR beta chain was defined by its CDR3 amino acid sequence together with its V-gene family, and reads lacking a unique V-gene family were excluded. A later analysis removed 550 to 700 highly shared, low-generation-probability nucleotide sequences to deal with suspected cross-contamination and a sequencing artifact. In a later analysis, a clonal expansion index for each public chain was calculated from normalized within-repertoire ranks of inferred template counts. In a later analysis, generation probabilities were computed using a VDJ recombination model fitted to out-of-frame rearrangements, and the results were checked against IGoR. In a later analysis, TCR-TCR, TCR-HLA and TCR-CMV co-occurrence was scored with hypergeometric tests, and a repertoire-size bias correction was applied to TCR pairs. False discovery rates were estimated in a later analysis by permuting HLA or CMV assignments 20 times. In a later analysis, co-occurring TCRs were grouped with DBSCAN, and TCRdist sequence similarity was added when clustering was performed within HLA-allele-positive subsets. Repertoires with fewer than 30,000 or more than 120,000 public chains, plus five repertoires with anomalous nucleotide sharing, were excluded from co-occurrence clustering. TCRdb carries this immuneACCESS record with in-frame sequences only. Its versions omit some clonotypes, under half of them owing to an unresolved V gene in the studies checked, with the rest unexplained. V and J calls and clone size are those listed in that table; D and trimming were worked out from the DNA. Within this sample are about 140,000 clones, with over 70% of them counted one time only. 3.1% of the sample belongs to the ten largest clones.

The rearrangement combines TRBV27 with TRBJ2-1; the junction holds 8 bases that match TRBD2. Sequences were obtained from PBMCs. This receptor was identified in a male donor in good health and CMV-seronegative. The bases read TGTGCCAGCAGTTTTTGGCGGGGGGCCCACAATGAGCAGTTCTTC. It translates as CASSFWRGAHNEQFF.